This T cell receptor beta chain was recovered during a study of blood T cell repertoires in COVID-19. Background on the study: Acute and convalescent COVID-19 samples came from the United States, Italy and Spain.

The CDR3 has 18 residues. Germline lookup yields CDR1 SEHNR and CDR2 FQNEAQ (reference sequence). V lost 1 base to trimming and J lost 6 bases, with 24 bases between them. Using immunoSEQ multiplex PCR, the repertoire was profiled, and TCRdb retains in-frame clones only, with some absent. Seen here are around 150,000 clones, roughly 90% observed once, and the top ten hold 6.6%. The sample was PBMCs or T cells enriched from blood (not recorded which). The gene calls are TRBV7-9 and TRBJ1-2, with D hard to call. The TCR was taken from a woman between 50 and 59 years old who had recovered from COVID-19. This CDR3 reads CASSLDGGSQRREDGYTF. CDR3 in DNA: TGTGCCAGCAGCTTAGATGGCGGCAGCCAGAGGAGGGAGGATGGCTACACCTTC.